A single sample gave rise to the 18 T cell receptor beta chains below, sequenced in a study of cytomegalovirus exposure and HLA in healthy donors. Researchers ran the PCR with 60 Vbeta and 13 Jbeta primers. Assay: immunoSEQ multiplex PCR; the TCRdb copy retains only in-frame clones and omits some. The sample contains about 98,000 clones, roughly 70% of which appear only once. The sequenced material came from PBMCs. All receptors come from a male donor in good health and CMV-seronegative.

V usage is TRBV5-4 and J usage is TRBJ2-1, with D perhaps TRBD2 (5 bases). Germline CDR1 reads SGHNT; CDR2 reads YYREEE (reference sequence). The CDR3 extends over 16 amino acids. Trimming removed 0 bases from V and 1 base from J, with 11 bases in between. This CDR3 is CASSLDSAASYNEQFF. The DNA for the CDR3 is TGTGCCAGCAGCTTGGACTCAGCGGCTTCCTACAATGAGCAGTTCTTC.

The chain employs TRBV9 and TRBJ1-4, with 8 bases matching TRBD1. CDR1 is SGDLS, CDR2 YYNGEE, per germline. CDR3 length: 15 residues. V lost 3 bases and J lost 4; bases outside the gene matches: 5. The CDR3 loop is CASSAWTGSNEKLFF. The CDR3 bases are TGTGCCAGCAGCGCCTGGACAGGGAGTAATGAAAAACTGTTTTTT.

This chain links TRBV10-3 with TRBJ1-5, with 7 bases matching TRBD1. The CDR3 runs 15 residues. The J segment lost 0 bases and the V segment lost 3 bases, leaving 2 bases of the junction unmatched. Germline CDR1 ENHRY, CDR2 SYGVKD. The CDR3 DNA follows: TGTGCCATCAGTGAAGGACAGGATAGCAATCAGCCCCAGCATTTT. Translating gives CAISEGQDSNQPQHF.

The chain carries TRBV6-1 and TRBJ1-2; D ambiguous. The CDR3 is 13 amino acids. Trimming pared 1 base from V and 7 bases from J, leaving 10 bases between. Germline loops: CDR1 MNHNS, CDR2 SASEGT. For the CDR3, the DNA is TGTGCCAGCAGTGAAGGGCAGGCGGGTGGCTACACCTTC. Amino acids: CASSEGQAGGYTF.

This rearrangement joins TRBV27 to TRBJ2-3; 8 bases agree with TRBD2. The V gene end was trimmed by 1 base and the J gene end by 1 base; junction bases not matched to a gene: 4. Germline CDR1 MNHEY, CDR2 SMNVEV (reference sequence). The CDR3 length is 16 residues. The CDR3 spells CASSLFFSGGTDTQYF. The CDR3 nucleotides are TGTGCCAGCAGTTTATTTTTTAGCGGGGGCACAGATACGCAGTATTTT.

The rearrangement links TRBV4-2 to TRBJ2-1; 11 positions match TRBD2. V trimming: 4 bases; J trimming: 5 bases; junction bases outside the gene matches: 7. This CDR3 is 16 amino acids long. Germline assignment: CDR1 LGHNA and CDR2 YNFKEQ. The CDR3 loop reads CASSPELAGADNEQFF. The CDR3 region has the DNA TGTGCCAGCAGCCCCGAACTAGCGGGAGCTGACAATGAGCAGTTCTTC.

The chain has TRBV2 and TRBJ2-7, with TRBD1 as a possible D gene (6 bases). V was trimmed by 2 bases and J by 2 bases, leaving 10 bases between them. Germline V gene lookup returns CDR1 SNHLY and CDR2 FYNNEI. The CDR3 covers 14 residues. CDR3 DNA: TGTGCCAGCAGTGAACGGGACAAACCCTACGAGCAGTACTTC. Residues: CASSERDKPYEQYF.

This clone was recorded a few times. The chain employs TRBV9 and TRBJ2-7; possibly TRBD1 for D (5 bases). V was cut by 4 bases and J by 2 bases, with 13 bases left in between. The CDR3 is made up of 14 amino acids. Germline lookup yields CDR1 SGDLS and CDR2 YYNGEE. This chain's CDR3 is CASSIKPDTYEQYF. In DNA form, the CDR3 reads TGTGCCAGCAGCATCAAGCCGGACACCTACGAGCAGTACTTC.

V usage is TRBV7-8 and J usage is TRBJ1-2; TRBD1 might be the D (6 bases). From germline, CDR1 is SGHVS and CDR2 FQNEAQ. This CDR3 is 15 amino acids long. V lost 2 bases, J lost 2 bases, and 12 bases lay in between. CDR3 sequence reads: CASSLIQTGNYGYTF. DNA of the CDR3: TGTGCCAGCAGCTTAATACAGACAGGAAACTATGGCTACACCTTC.

This chain joins TRBV15 and TRBJ1-4; the D gene is possibly TRBD1 (5 bases). The CDR3 length is 16 residues. Trimming left V 4 bases short and J 4 bases short, with 16 bases between. Germline CDR1 and CDR2: LNHNV and YYDKDF (reference sequence). CDR3 region: CATSTWTSGINEKLFF. The DNA for the CDR3 is TGTGCCACCAGCACATGGACCTCAGGGATTAATGAAAAACTGTTTTTT. The whole variable domain, filled in from reference TRBV15 and TRBJ1-4, reads DAMVIQNPRYQVTQFGKPVTLSCSQTLNHNVMYWYQQKSSQAPKLLFHYYDKDFNNEADTPDNFQSRRPNTSFCFLDIRSPGLGDTAMYLCATSTWTSGINEKLFFGSGTQLSVL.

This chain uses TRBV19 with TRBJ2-3; tentative D call: TRBD2 (6 bases). V was pared by 3 bases and J by 8 bases, with 18 bases between. CDR1 and CDR2 from the germline V gene are LNHDA and SQIVND (reference sequence). The CDR3 runs 15 residues. DNA of the CDR3: TGTGCCAGTAGTATCACGCGGGGCGGAGCCCCTACGCAGTATTTT. Its translation: CASSITRGGAPTQYF. The full variable domain, with the rest looked up from reference TRBV19 and TRBJ2-3, is DGGITQSPKYLFRKEGQNVTLSCEQNLNHDAMYWYRQDPGQGLRLIYYSQIVNDFQKGDIAEGYSVSREKKESFPLTVTSAQKNPTAFYLCASSITRGGAPTQYFGPGTRLTVL.

This clone was seen once. The chain links TRBV30 to TRBJ2-2; D might be TRBD1 (6 bases). The CDR3 has 13 residues. Germline CDR1 GTSNPN, CDR2 SVGIG (reference sequence). V was pared by 4 bases and J by 5 bases, with 11 bases between. In DNA form, the CDR3 reads TGTGCCTGGACTACAGGGAATACCGGGGAGCTGTTTTTT. This sequence encodes CAWTTGNTGELFF.

The chain links TRBV13 to TRBJ1-5; 9 bases map to TRBD1. CDR3 length: 13 residues. Trimming at V came to 3 bases and at J to 6 bases, leaving 0 bases not matched to a gene. The germline V gene has CDR1 PRHDT and CDR2 FYEKMQ (reference sequence). The CDR3 region is CASSLTGGQPQHF. CDR3 DNA: TGTGCCAGCAGCTTGACAGGGGGTCAGCCCCAGCATTTT.

The rearrangement uses TRBV30 and TRBJ1-1; perhaps TRBD1 as D (6 bases). V was pared by 1 base and J by 3 bases, with 12 bases between. CDR1 is GTSNPN and CDR2 is SVGIG in the germline V gene (reference sequence). This CDR3 is built from 14 residues. The CDR3 sequence is CAWSARPGDTEAFF. The CDR3 DNA follows: TGTGCCTGGAGTGCTCGGCCAGGGGACACTGAAGCTTTCTTT.

Only one count was recorded for this clone. The chain carries TRBV5-6 and TRBJ2-7; possible D gene TRBD2, 7 bases. This CDR3 contains 16 residues. V was trimmed by 5 bases and J by 1 base, leaving 19 bases between them. Germline-derived CDR1 and CDR2 are SGHDT and YYEEEE. The DNA for the CDR3 is TGTGCCAGCAGTACTTGGGGGGGCGCGGGATCCTACGAGCAGTACTTC. This sequence encodes CASSTWGGAGSYEQYF.

The gene calls are TRBV11-2 and TRBJ2-7; TRBD2 aligns across 7 bases. The CDR3 spans 15 residues. V trimming: 5 bases; J trimming: 7 bases; junction bases outside the gene matches: 14. CDR1 is SGHAT, CDR2 FQNNGV, per germline. CDR3 region: CASSPPGTNAWEQYF. The CDR3 region has the DNA TGTGCCAGCAGCCCCCCCGGGACTAACGCGTGGGAGCAGTACTTC.

The chain joins TRBV27 to TRBJ2-3, with 11 bases lining up with TRBD2. The CDR3 length is 13 residues. CDR1 is MNHEY and CDR2 is SMNVEV in the germline V gene (reference sequence). V shed 6 bases, J shed 6 bases, and the junction held 2 bases outside the gene matches. In DNA form, the CDR3 reads TGTGCCAGCAGGGCTAGCGGGGGGGATACGCAGTATTTT. It codes for CASRASGGDTQYF.

This clone was seen just once. This rearrangement joins TRBV13 to TRBJ1-2; D uncertain. V lost 8 bases and J lost 8, with 21 bases in between. This CDR3 region has 14 residues. Germline loops: CDR1 PRHDT, CDR2 FYEKMQ (reference sequence). This CDR3 reads CASSLGTGSQGYTF. CDR3 nucleotides: TGTGCCAGCTCTCTAGGAACGGGGTCCCAGGGCTACACCTTC. Complete variable domain (other parts from reference TRBV13 and TRBJ1-2): AAGVIQSPRHLIKEKRETATLKCYPIPRHDTVYWYQQGPGQDPQFLISFYEKMQSDKGSIPDRFSAQQFSDYHSELNMSSLELGDSALYFCASSLGTGSQGYTFGSGTRLTVV.